The source of this T cell receptor (beta chain) is a study of T cells expressing NK-cell markers. TCRdb processed the 5' RACE reads again and assigns one entry to each CDR3 protein, with no DNA. Recorded for this sample: a few hundred thousand distinct CDR3 sequences. The CDR3 has 14 residues. The sample taken for sequencing was blood T cells: a sorted CD56 or NKG2C T cell subset, CD4+ or CD8+ T cells, or bulk PBMC T cells (not recorded which). This sequence originates from a man between 18 and 69 years old in good health. The V gene is TRBV12-3 or TRBV12-4, the J gene TRBJ1-1; TCRdb indicates TRBD1, and absent DNA this call remains unverified. The CDR3 sequence is CASSFPNRETEAFF.